This TCR beta chain was captured in a study of control samples from healthy donors and cancer patients. Measured with immunoSEQ multiplex PCR; TCRdb has only the in-frame clones, and not every one. The sample records 120,000 or so clones, 85% to 95% being singletons. The germline CDR1 and CDR2 sequences are LNHDA and SQIVND (reference sequence). The CDR3 covers 12 residues. V was clipped by 6 bases and J by 5 bases, with 10 bases between them. This clone was observed a single time. The sequenced material came from PBMCs. The source of this sequence is a man older than 75 with head and neck cancer. This rearrangement joins TRBV19 to TRBJ2-5, with a weak D call TRBD2 (5 bases). The CDR3 nucleotides read TGTGCCAGTAGCGGGGTCGGGGAGACCCAGTACTTC. It codes for CASSGVGETQYF.